This T cell receptor beta chain derives from a study of shared clonotypes between healthy human individuals. The junction had 3 bases not matched to a gene; V was cut back by 3 bases and J by 2 bases. CDR1 is SEHNR, CDR2 FQNEAQ, per germline (reference sequence). The CDR3 has 14 residues. CD8 cells classed as naive were CD45RO-negative and positively selected for CCR7, excluding terminally differentiated effector memory CD45RA+ cells. Caucasian adults residing in Nashville, Tennessee made up all the donors. The authors loaded 150 to 250 ng DNA, 27,000 or so T cell genomes, into sorted-subset replicate PCRs. This table comes from immunoSEQ multiplex PCR, and its TCRdb copy is limited to in-frame clones, with some not included. The table records about 580,000 clones, 95% to 98% of them present only once.

The sequence derives from a man aged 25-40 years in good health. Sequenced: naive CD8+ T cells sorted from blood. The gene calls are TRBV7-9 and TRBJ2-7; 8 bases are a match to TRBD2. The CDR3 sequence is CASSFGSGTYEQYF. CDR3 DNA: TGTGCCAGCAGCTTCGGTAGCGGGACCTACGAGCAGTACTTC.